This record concerns one T cell receptor beta chain sequence. This clone was seen a handful of times. Its antigen target is currently unknown. Base quality data are lacking; no much larger clone is found one base away. Samples from volunteer blood donors who had recovered from COVID-19 were contributed by a second Seattle source. Whole blood was collected in K2EDTA tubes by collaborating institutions according to the institutions' own protocols. For TCRbeta analysis, collaborators shipped samples as frozen whole blood, isolated PBMCs, or DNA extracted from either of those sample types. TCRbeta CDR3 regions were amplified from genomic DNA using the immunoSEQ Assay, a bias-controlled multiplex PCR. In the original analysis: Nucleated cell counts per sample were estimated from amplification of reference gene primers within the assay. To quantify the absolute abundance of each unique TCRbeta CDR3 rearrangement, sequence reads were collapsed and filtered. For each sample, productive Simpson clonality was calculated by taking the square root of Simpson's diversity index across productive rearrangements. What TCRdb holds here is the immuneACCESS table cut down to in-frame rearrangements. Part of the clones is not present; checked against another copy, under half of the missing clones reflect an unresolved V gene, and the others are unexplained. Clone size and the V and J calls come from that table; the DNA yielded D and trimming. The sample includes 250,000 to 350,000 clones, with roughly 87% observed a single time. The ten largest clones represent roughly 2% of the sample.

Counted from cysteine to phenylalanine, this CDR3 has 17 amino acids. The only DNA kept is the CDR3, 51 bases in frame from the first base. Based on the germline V gene, the CDR1 and CDR2 sequences are SGHTA and FQGNSA. Compared with germline, V lacks 3 bases and J lacks 0 bases; bases without a gene match: 6. The data stem from a study of blood T cell repertoires in COVID-19 (TCRdb year 2020). Regarding the complete study: Collaborator samples came from the United States, Italy and Spain and covered acute and convalescent phases of COVID-19. The material from the prospective study consisted of cDNA or gDNA derived from T cells, B-cell-depleted T cells, or PBMCs. Samples were obtained from the ongoing ImmuneRACE study (first 160 participants) and from 1,000 to 1,500 subjects provided by 6 global collaborators. Subjects who had been exposed to COVID-19, were actively infected with it, or had recovered from it provided the deeply sampled blood TCRbeta repertoires that made up the dataset. A de-identified subject ID, COVID-19 status, age in years and sex were almost always included in the sample metadata. A freely available public database, intended as a resource for researchers studying the immune response to SARS-CoV-2, is where the repertoires were released. Where available, HLA class I and class II types were obtained from metadata supplied by the sample provider rather than from assay-based typing.

Beyond this particular receptor, the publication reports: The amount of clinical and demographic metadata varied by source and participant and was provided uncurated.

The chain is assembled from TRBV7-2 and TRBJ2-1; TRBD1 matches 9 bases in the middle. The TCR sequence derives from a woman in her forties or fifties who had recovered from COVID-19. Sequencing was carried out using peripheral blood. The DNA sequence reads TGTGCCAGCAGCTTTCGTTGGGACAGGGTCTCCTACAATGAGCAGTTCTTC. It specifies CASSFRWDRVSYNEQFF.